The T cell receptor beta chain described here comes from a study of regulatory T cells in long-lasting Graves disease. The V gene lost 2 bases and the J gene lost 7 bases, with 8 bases spanning the gap. This CDR3 region has 13 residues. Per germline, CDR1 MGHRA and CDR2 YSYEKL. The time point denotes: persistent/refractory GD, antithyroid drugs over 5 years with positive TRAb. PBMC-extracted RNA yielded the TCR library. In building TCR beta libraries, iRepertoire HTBI primers were used together with Arm-PCR of CDR3 regions. TCRdb processed the multiplex PCR reads anew with MiXCR; each CDR3 protein has one entry. The sample holds around 340,000 distinct CDR3 sequences, around 20% seen once. This clonotype has a handful of counts.

Sequencing was performed on peripheral blood mononuclear cells (PBMCs), taken when the disease was refractory, from a patient treated with antithyroid drugs. The TCR originated in a female donor with Graves disease. The V and J genes are TRBV4-1 and TRBJ1-4; no definite D call. This CDR3 is CASSQIPGEKLFF. CDR3 bases: TGCGCCAGCAGCCAAATACCGGGTGAAAAACTGTTTTTT.